The 27 T cell receptor beta chains presented below share a single source sample, sequenced in a study of T cell repertoires in cytomegalovirus infection. TCRdb passed the reads through MiXCR, listing each CDR3 protein once. The sample contains around 630,000 distinct CDR3 sequences, roughly a quarter of which appear only once. The specimen was CD8+ T cells from PBMCs. These receptors came from a human donor in good health (CMV status not recorded). Some clones in this sample may be carry-over from other donors' samples.

This clonotype showed up many times. This rearrangement joins TRBV6-2 or TRBV6-3 to TRBJ2-1; TRBD1 agrees at 10 bases. With 9 bases clipped from V and 6 bases from J, the junction kept 8 bases outside the gene matches. This CDR3 is 14 amino acids long. CDR1 is MNHEY, CDR2 SVGEGT, per germline. Here the CDR3 DNA reads TGTGCCAGTTGTCGGACAGGGGGATTCAATGAGCAGTTCTTC. As protein: CASCRTGGFNEQFF.

On this clonotype itself: An end of the junction does not agree with germline; a read error may underlie this. The chain joins TRBV10-1 to TRBJ2-5, with TRBD1 as a possible D gene (5 bases). This CDR3 comprises 13 residues. CDR1 WNHNN and CDR2 SYGVQD come from the germline V gene (reference sequence). CDR3 in DNA: TGCGCCAGCAGTGAAAGGGGCGGTGAGATCCAGTACTTC. Translated: CASSERGGEIQYF.

The rearrangement uses TRBV29-1 and TRBJ2-3, with no clear D. Germline V CDR1 and CDR2: SQVTM, ANQGSEA. The CDR3 covers 15 residues. V was pared by 6 bases and J by 0 bases, with 16 bases between. CDR3 protein: CSVAESPLSTDTQYF. The CDR3 bases are TGCAGCGTCGCCGAATCCCCCCTTAGCACAGATACGCAGTATTTT.

This sequence joins TRBV6-5 and TRBJ2-2, with 10 nucleotides matching TRBD1. Looked up from germline, CDR1 is MNHEY and CDR2 is SVGAGI. The CDR3 sequence is 15 residues long. J lost 6 bases, V lost 8 bases, and 9 bases had no gene match. The CDR3 DNA reads TGTGCCAGCTCCGAAGACAGGGGGCCGGCCGGGGAGCTGTTTTTT. Protein: CASSEDRGPAGELFF.

The rearrangement links TRBV19 to TRBJ1-1; D call uncertain. Per the germline V gene, CDR1 is LNHDA and CDR2 is SQIVND (reference sequence). Deletions cut 8 bases from V and 1 base from J, with 11 bases between. This CDR3 is 13 amino acids long. CDR3 nucleotide sequence: TGTGCCAGTGGACGGTCCGCGAACACTGAAGCTTTCTTT. The encoded protein is CASGRSANTEAFF.

The chain employs TRBV10-3 and TRBJ2-7, with D perhaps TRBD2 (5 bases). This CDR3 is built from 11 residues. Trimming cost V 11 bases and J 1 base, with 9 bases left between them. The germline gives CDR1 ENHRY, CDR2 SYGVKD. CDR3 coding DNA: TGTGCCTCCGAGGGATCCTACGAGCAGTACTTC. Protein sequence: CASEGSYEQYF.

This clonotype was found many times. This sequence joins TRBV7-6 and TRBJ2-1; TRBD2 matches 7 bases. The junction had 6 bases not matched to a gene; V was cut back by 5 bases and J by 2 bases. From germline, CDR1 is SGHVS and CDR2 FNYEAQ. CDR3 size: 15 residues. The CDR3 loop reads CASSQVAGAYNEQFF. The CDR3 region has the DNA TGTGCCAGCAGCCAGGTTGCGGGGGCCTACAATGAGCAGTTCTTC. Full variable domain (remainder filled in from reference TRBV7-6 and TRBJ2-1): GAGVSQSPRYKVTKRGQDVALRCDPISGHVSLYWYRQALGQGPEFLTYFNYEAQQDKSGLPNDRFSAERPEGSISTLTIQRTEQRDSAMYRCASSQVAGAYNEQFFGPGTRLTVL.

The V gene is TRBV7-9, the J gene TRBJ2-1, with 10 bases aligning to TRBD2. This CDR3 has 15 residues. Germline V gene data show CDR1 as SEHNR and CDR2 as FQNEAQ (reference sequence). V was pared by 5 bases and J by 9 bases, with 10 bases of the junction left unmatched. This CDR3 reads CASSRIAGGNSEQFF. For the CDR3, the DNA is TGTGCCAGCAGCCGCATAGCGGGGGGAAACAGTGAGCAGTTCTTC. The variable domain in full, with the rest retrieved from reference TRBV7-9 and TRBJ2-1, is DTGVSQNPRHKITKRGQNVTFRCDPISEHNRLYWYRQTLGQGPEFLTYFQNEAQLEKSRLLSDRFSAERPKGSFSTLEIQRTEQGDSAMYLCASSRIAGGNSEQFFGPGTRLTVL.

This clonotype was seen ten or more times. This chain joins TRBV7-9 and TRBJ2-1, with D possibly being TRBD1 (6 bases). Germline values: CDR1 SEHNR, CDR2 FQNEAQ (reference sequence). The CDR3 has 15 amino acids. V shed 4 bases and J shed 2 bases, with 12 bases lying between them. The CDR3 spells CASSSGTNAYNEQFF. DNA for the CDR3: TGTGCCAGCAGCTCGGGGACAAACGCCTACAATGAGCAGTTCTTC.

This clonotype occurred many times. The rearrangement uses TRBV7-9 and TRBJ1-2; D might be TRBD1 (6 bases). From germline, CDR1 is SEHNR and CDR2 FQNEAQ (reference sequence). This CDR3 spans 15 amino acids. The ends were cut back, 5 bases at V and 1 base at J, with 14 bases in the middle. CDR3 DNA sequence: TGTGCCAGCAGCCCCCCTGGACAGATTAACTATGGCTACACCTTC. Translating gives CASSPPGQINYGYTF.

This clonotype has more than one count but fewer than ten. V is TRBV4-1 and J is TRBJ2-7, with a possible D match to TRBD2 (5 bases). CDR1 and CDR2 (germline): MGHRA, YSYEKL. The CDR3 contains 15 residues. V lost 3 bases and J lost 3, with 15 bases in between. The CDR3, as DNA: TGCGCCAGCAGCCACCCCGGACTGGGATACTACGAGCAGTACTTC. Amino acid sequence: CASSHPGLGYYEQYF.

The chain combines TRBV7-4 with TRBJ2-5, with 7 bases fitting TRBD2. Germline loops: CDR1 SGHVT, CDR2 SQSDAQ. Trimming took 8 bases from V and 5 from J; bases not matched to a gene: 11. The CDR3 runs 14 residues. CDR3 bases: TGTGCCAGCCTTCTTGGGCGGGGGATGGAGACCCAGTACTTC. Translated: CASLLGRGMETQYF.

V and J are TRBV3-1 and TRBJ2-5, with 8 nucleotides matching TRBD1. Germline V gives CDR1 LGHDT, CDR2 YNNKEL (reference sequence). With V trimmed by 1 base and J by 5 bases, 9 bases remained unmatched. CDR3 length: 16 residues. The CDR3 bases are TGTGCCAGCAGCCAAGGAGCCAGGGGGCTTTGGGAGACCCAGTACTTC. This translates into CASSQGARGLWETQYF.

In DNA, the CDR3 is TGTGCCAGCAGTTTCGGGACAGAGTACTATGGCTACACCTTC. Its translation: CASSFGTEYYGYTF. The rearrangement joins TRBV27 to TRBJ1-2; 7 bases line up with TRBD1. CDR1 is MNHEY, CDR2 SMNVEV, per germline (reference sequence). V shed 3 bases, J shed 3 bases, and the junction held 4 bases outside the gene matches. The CDR3 has 14 residues.

The chain joins TRBV29-1 to TRBJ1-4, with no clear D. Germline V CDR1 and CDR2: SQVTM, ANQGSEA. Trimming removed 0 bases at V and 4 bases at J, with 3 bases between. The CDR3 contains 12 residues. CDR3 loop: CSVEEFNEKLFF. CDR3 DNA: TGCAGCGTTGAAGAGTTTAATGAAAAACTGTTTTTT.

This clonotype came up many times. The rearrangement joins TRBV7-9 to TRBJ1-1; TRBD1 aligns across 7 bases. CDR1 and CDR2 from the germline V gene are SEHNR and FQNEAQ (reference sequence). This CDR3 is 15 amino acids long. V lost 3 bases and J lost 0; bases outside the gene matches: 4. The CDR3 DNA reads TGTGCCAGCAGCTTTGGCACAGGGGTGAACACTGAAGCTTTCTTT. Its protein is CASSFGTGVNTEAFF.

The V and J genes are TRBV6-5 and TRBJ2-7; perhaps D is TRBD1 or TRBD2 (5 bases each). CDR3 length equals 13 residues. Trimming removed 6 bases from V and 2 bases from J, with 11 bases in between. Germline lookup yields CDR1 MNHEY and CDR2 SVGAGI. CDR3 bases: TGTGCCAGCAGCCCCGGGGCTACCTACGAGCAGTACTTC. Amino acids: CASSPGATYEQYF.

For this clonotype: This could be a read error, since a much larger clone is one nucleotide away. Here the CDR3 DNA reads TGTGCCCGTCTGACAGCCTACGAGCAGTACTTC. It specifies CARLTAYEQYF. V and J are TRBV7-2 and TRBJ2-7; D is possibly TRBD1 (5 bases). CDR3 length equals 11 residues. Germline V lookup: CDR1 SGHTA, CDR2 FQGNSA. The ends were cut back, 11 bases at V and 2 bases at J, with 10 bases in the middle.

This clonotype was found a few times. The gene calls are TRBV7-9 and TRBJ1-5, with a tentative D call TRBD1 (5 bases). In germline, CDR1 is SEHNR, CDR2 FQNEAQ (reference sequence). V lost 5 bases and J lost 9, with 14 bases in between. The CDR3 runs to 13 residues. CDR3 coding DNA: TGTGCCAGCAGCGATCGGGGGACGGGGCCCCAGCATTTT. Residues: CASSDRGTGPQHF.

The chain has TRBV12-3 or TRBV12-4 and TRBJ2-5; 7 bases agree with TRBD2. Trimming took 5 bases from V and 1 from J; bases not matched to a gene: 7. The CDR3 consists of 15 residues. CDR3 sequence (DNA): TGTGCCAGCAGTAAGTCTAGCGGATTCCAAGAGACCCAGTACTTC. This encodes CASSKSSGFQETQYF.

V and J are TRBV20-1 and TRBJ2-2, with 10 bases fitting TRBD2. CDR1 and CDR2 from the germline V gene are DFQATT and SNEGSKA (reference sequence). Trimming took 6 bases from V and 1 from J; bases not matched to a gene: 5. The CDR3 loop spans 15 amino acids. The CDR3 DNA follows: TGCAGTGCCCTTCTAGCGGGGGTGAACACCGGGGAGCTGTTTTTT. Its translation is CSALLAGVNTGELFF.

The chain links TRBV12-3 or TRBV12-4 to TRBJ2-7; 8 bases are shared with TRBD2. The V segment lost 2 bases and the J segment 6 bases; nucleotides outside the gene matches: 6. This CDR3 spans 14 amino acids. The chain's CDR3 is CASSLRIAGSEQYF. The CDR3 coding sequence is TGTGCCAGCAGTTTACGGATAGCGGGGTCCGAGCAGTACTTC.

The chain has TRBV29-1 and TRBJ2-1, with 7 bases fitting TRBD1. V lost 7 bases, J lost 7 bases, and 13 bases stayed unmatched. The CDR3 runs to 14 residues. Germline V gene lookup returns CDR1 SQVTM and CDR2 ANQGSEA. Here the CDR3 reads CSGTGTATTNEQFF. CDR3 DNA: TGCAGCGGCACCGGGACAGCCACGACAAATGAGCAGTTCTTC.

This clonotype was picked up a small number of times. Here the CDR3 reads CASSALRTGDQFF. The CDR3 coding sequence is TGTGCCAGCAGCGCCTTGAGAACGGGGGATCAGTTCTTC. V is TRBV6-6 and J is TRBJ2-1; TRBD2 might be the D (6 bases). This CDR3 comprises 13 residues. Between the trimmed V and J ends, which lost 6 bases and 13 bases, there was a span of 19 bases. CDR1 and CDR2 from the germline V gene are MNHNY and SVGAGI (reference sequence).

In this sample, this clonotype turned up many times. The gene calls are TRBV28 and TRBJ2-1, with D hard to call. Trimming removed 5 bases at V and 7 bases at J, with 18 bases between. The V gene's germline CDR1 is MDHEN and CDR2 SYDVKM. The CDR3 length is 15 residues. DNA for the CDR3: TGTGCCAGCAGTGATCCAGGCTCGATGGGGAATGAGCAGTTCTTC. Protein product: CASSDPGSMGNEQFF.

This clonotype was seen ten or more times. The genes are TRBV28 and TRBJ2-7; a possible D gene is TRBD1 (6 bases). This CDR3 has 14 amino acids. V gave up 2 bases and J gave up 2 bases, with 10 bases separating them. CDR1 and CDR2 from the germline V gene are MDHEN and SYDVKM. CDR3 sequence (DNA): TGTGCCAGCAGTTTAACCGGGACAACCTACGAGCAGTACGTC. Amino acid sequence: CASSLTGTTYEQYV.

The chain combines TRBV2 with TRBJ2-2, with D perhaps matching TRBD1 (6 bases). V was shortened by 6 bases and J by 6 bases, with 14 bases between the two germline ends. CDR3 length: 14 residues. Germline V gene lookup returns CDR1 SNHLY and CDR2 FYNNEI. The CDR3 loop reads CASRARGNAGELFF. DNA of the CDR3: TGTGCCAGCAGGGCCAGGGGAAACGCCGGGGAGCTGTTTTTT.